The rows below give T cell receptor beta chains drawn from one sample of a study of T cell repertoires in cytomegalovirus infection. Their specific antigens are unknown. TCRdb itself ran the reads through MiXCR, one entry per CDR3 protein. Here the sample spans some 270,000 distinct CDR3 sequences, 20% to 25% being singletons. This material consisted of cultured PBMCs, taken from culture after CMV antigen stimulation. These receptors were collected from a human donor in good health (CMV status not recorded). Some clones in this sample may be carry-over from other donors' samples. The conserved cysteine and the conserved F or W are not part of the CDR3 here. Each record gives: V gene, J gene, D gene, CDR3 protein. The D gene is left open where the match is weak.

v_gene: TRBV19; j_gene: TRBJ1-2; d_gene: NA; CDR3aa: AGVSNYGYT
v_gene: TRBV25-1; j_gene: TRBJ2-4; d_gene: TRBD2; CDR3aa: ASSDYSGSAKNIQY
v_gene: TRBV6-2/TRBV6-3; j_gene: TRBJ2-1; d_gene: NA; CDR3aa: ASSYIFTQADEQF
v_gene: TRBV12-3/TRBV12-4; j_gene: TRBJ1-4; d_gene: TRBD1; CDR3aa: ASSLDSETGRI
v_gene: TRBV11-2; j_gene: TRBJ2-5; d_gene: TRBD2; CDR3aa: ASISGTSGRETQY
v_gene: TRBV15; j_gene: TRBJ2-1; d_gene: TRBD1; CDR3aa: ATSKGQVTDDEQF
v_gene: TRBV10-3; j_gene: TRBJ2-5; d_gene: NA; CDR3aa: AISEGTVQETQY
v_gene: TRBV4-1; j_gene: TRBJ1-6; d_gene: TRBD1; CDR3aa: ASSQGLRGNSPLH
v_gene: TRBV7-9; j_gene: TRBJ2-5; d_gene: TRBD2; CDR3aa: ASSLSGRRETQY
v_gene: TRBV7-2; j_gene: TRBJ2-2; d_gene: TRBD2; CDR3aa: ASSFAGGPGNTGELF
v_gene: TRBV29-1; j_gene: TRBJ2-4; d_gene: NA; CDR3aa: SVELEGPNIQY
v_gene: TRBV4-1; j_gene: TRBJ2-1; d_gene: NA; CDR3aa: ASSPQQNEQF
v_gene: TRBV12-3/TRBV12-4; j_gene: TRBJ1-3; d_gene: NA; CDR3aa: ASSLVGNTIY
v_gene: TRBV6-2/TRBV6-3; j_gene: TRBJ1-1; d_gene: NA; CDR3aa: ASSYRGGTEAF
v_gene: TRBV19; j_gene: TRBJ2-2; d_gene: NA; CDR3aa: ASTPIGYDTGELF
v_gene: TRBV7-8; j_gene: TRBJ2-6; d_gene: NA; CDR3aa: ASSSRTGSGANVLT
v_gene: TRBV7-2; j_gene: TRBJ2-3; d_gene: NA; CDR3aa: ASSSTGVTQY
v_gene: TRBV4-3; j_gene: TRBJ1-2; d_gene: NA; CDR3aa: ASSQGTVTNYGYT
v_gene: TRBV6-6; j_gene: TRBJ1-2; d_gene: NA; CDR3aa: ASSLRVSYT
v_gene: TRBV6-1; j_gene: TRBJ1-1; d_gene: NA; CDR3aa: ASSEAHRTEAF
v_gene: TRBV12-3/TRBV12-4; j_gene: TRBJ2-7; d_gene: NA; CDR3aa: ASSQPIHEQY
v_gene: TRBV19; j_gene: TRBJ1-3; d_gene: NA; CDR3aa: ASSLDRSSGNTIY
v_gene: TRBV7-2; j_gene: TRBJ1-1; d_gene: TRBD1; CDR3aa: ASSLGQGAGTEAF
v_gene: TRBV12-3/TRBV12-4; j_gene: TRBJ1-3; d_gene: NA; CDR3aa: ASSLGTAGTIY
v_gene: TRBV5-5; j_gene: TRBJ2-2; d_gene: NA; CDR3aa: ASSLRPTDGTGELF
v_gene: TRBV27; j_gene: TRBJ2-1; d_gene: TRBD2; CDR3aa: ASSPGTSHPSYNEQF
v_gene: TRBV6-1; j_gene: TRBJ2-5; d_gene: NA; CDR3aa: ASSETIGRTQY
v_gene: TRBV4-1; j_gene: TRBJ1-1; d_gene: NA; CDR3aa: ASSQDREGTEAF
v_gene: TRBV7-9; j_gene: TRBJ2-1; d_gene: TRBD2; CDR3aa: ASSRTSGTHEQF
v_gene: TRBV7-2; j_gene: TRBJ1-2; d_gene: NA; CDR3aa: ASSSGGAYGYT
v_gene: TRBV7-8; j_gene: TRBJ2-5; d_gene: NA; CDR3aa: ASSRGPGAAVETQY
v_gene: TRBV27; j_gene: TRBJ1-1; d_gene: NA; CDR3aa: ASSLRGMRAF
v_gene: TRBV7-9; j_gene: TRBJ2-1; d_gene: NA; CDR3aa: ASSPYFSSYNEQF
v_gene: TRBV5-1; j_gene: TRBJ1-1; d_gene: TRBD1; CDR3aa: ANRQGRGTEAF
v_gene: TRBV7-9; j_gene: TRBJ1-5; d_gene: TRBD1; CDR3aa: ASSLGRGYQPQH
v_gene: TRBV7-9; j_gene: TRBJ1-5; d_gene: NA; CDR3aa: ASSLQGQPQH